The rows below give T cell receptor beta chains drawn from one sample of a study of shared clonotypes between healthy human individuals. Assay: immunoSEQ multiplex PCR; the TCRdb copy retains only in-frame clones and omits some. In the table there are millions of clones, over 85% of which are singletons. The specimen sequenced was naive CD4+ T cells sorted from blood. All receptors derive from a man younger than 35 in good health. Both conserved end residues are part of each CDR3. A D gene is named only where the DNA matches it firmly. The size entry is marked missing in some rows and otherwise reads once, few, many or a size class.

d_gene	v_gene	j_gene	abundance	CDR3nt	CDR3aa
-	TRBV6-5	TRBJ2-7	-	TGTGCCAGCAGTCGGAACAGGGATCCCTACGAGCAGTACTTC	CASSRNRDPYEQYF
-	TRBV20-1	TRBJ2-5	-	TGCAGTGTGAGACGCCAAGAGACCCAGTACTTC	CSVRRQETQYF
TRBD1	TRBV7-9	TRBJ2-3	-	TGTGCCAGCAGCTTAGGGGACAGGGTAGCAGATACGCAGTATTTT	CASSLGDRVADTQYF
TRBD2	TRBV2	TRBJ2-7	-	TGTGCCAGCAGGGGGGACTACCCTGGGCAGTACTTC	CASRGDYPGQYF
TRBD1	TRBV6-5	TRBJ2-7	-	TGTGCCAGCACAGGGGTGAGGGGGCTGCACTTC	CASTGVRGLHF
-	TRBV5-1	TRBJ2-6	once	TGCGCCAGCAGCTCGAGGGTGGGGACTGGGGCCAACGTCCTGACTTTC	CASSSRVGTGANVLTF
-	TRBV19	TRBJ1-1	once	TGTGCCAGTAATGGCTTGGGACTAAACACTGAAGCTTTCTTT	CASNGLGLNTEAFF
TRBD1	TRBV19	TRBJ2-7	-	TGTGCCACCGGACAGGGGGACCAGATCAACGAGCAGTACTTC	CATGQGDQINEQYF
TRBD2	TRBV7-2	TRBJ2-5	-	TGTGCCAGCAGCTTAGGAGTTAGCGGGAGGGCCAGGATGGAGACCCAGTACTTC	CASSLGVSGRARMETQYF
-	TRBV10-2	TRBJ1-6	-	TGCGCCAGCAGCCAAGTAGGGGAAGGTTCACCCCTCCACTTT	CASSQVGEGSPLHF
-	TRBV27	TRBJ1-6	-	TGTGCCAGCAGGTCTTCAGGGGAATATAATTCACCCCTCCACTTT	CASRSSGEYNSPLHF
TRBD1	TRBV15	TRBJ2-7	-	TGTGCCACCAGGGTGGGACAGGGGGCCTACGAGCAGTACTTC	CATRVGQGAYEQYF
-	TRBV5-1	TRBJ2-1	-	TGCGCCAGCAGCTTGGGCCAAGGGACTGAGCAGTTCTTC	CASSLGQGTEQFF
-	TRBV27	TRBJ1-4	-	TGTGCCAGCAGTTCGCCGGACAGTAGGAATAAGACTAATGAAAAACTGTTTTTT	CASSSPDSRNKTNEKLFF
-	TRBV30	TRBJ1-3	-	TGTGCCTGGAGTCGTTTGGGGGTCGGAAACACCATATATTTT	CAWSRLGVGNTIYF
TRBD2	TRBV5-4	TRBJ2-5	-	TGTGCCAGCAGCTTGGGGACTAGCGGGAGTTTGAAGACCCAGTACTTC	CASSLGTSGSLKTQYF
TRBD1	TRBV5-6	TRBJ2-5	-	TGTGCCAGCACCGTGGAGGCATGGGGCAGGGGGCACGAGACCCAGTACTTC	CASTVEAWGRGHETQYF
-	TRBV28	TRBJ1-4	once	TGTGCCAGCACCCCCGGGCTGCGTGATGAAAAACTGTTTTTT	CASTPGLRDEKLFF
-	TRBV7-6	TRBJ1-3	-	TGTGCCAGCAGCTTAGCATCCAGTGCCTTCTCTGGAAACACCATATATTTT	CASSLASSAFSGNTIYF
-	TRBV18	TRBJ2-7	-	TGTGCCAGCTCACCAAACAGATACTACGAGCAGTACTTC	CASSPNRYYEQYF
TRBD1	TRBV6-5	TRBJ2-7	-	TGTGCCACCCGGGACAGGTGGTACGAGCAGTACTTC	CATRDRWYEQYF
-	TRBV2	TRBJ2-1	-	TGTGCCAGCAGAGACGGACTCCGGCGGGGTGAGCAGTTCTTC	CASRDGLRRGEQFF
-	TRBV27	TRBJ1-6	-	TGTGCCAGCAGTTTAGGTGGGACTGCCAATTCACCCCTCCACTTT	CASSLGGTANSPLHF
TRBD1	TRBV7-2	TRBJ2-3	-	TGTGCCAGCAGCTTAGGGGGACAGGGGAGAACAGATACGCAGTATTTT	CASSLGGQGRTDTQYF
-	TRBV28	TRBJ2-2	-	TGTGCCAGCAGGAGGGCAGGTTGGACCGGGGAGCTGTTTTTT	CASRRAGWTGELFF
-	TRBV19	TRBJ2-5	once	TGTGCCAGTAGTATGGGGGGGACCCAGTACTTC	CASSMGGTQYF
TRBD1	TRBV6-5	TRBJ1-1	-	TGTGCCAGCAAAACGGACAGGGAAGCTTTCTTT	CASKTDREAFF
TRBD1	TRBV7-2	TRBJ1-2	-	TGTGCCAGCAGCTCGGGACAGATCAACTATGGCTACACCTTC	CASSSGQINYGYTF
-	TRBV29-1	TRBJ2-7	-	TGCAGCGTTCGTGGGAGCTCCTACGAGCAGTACTTC	CSVRGSSYEQYF
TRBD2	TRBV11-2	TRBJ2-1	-	TGTGCCAGCAGCTTAAGCGGGAGGGGATACAATGAGCAGTTCTTC	CASSLSGRGYNEQFF
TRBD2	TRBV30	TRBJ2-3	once	TGTGCCTGGAGTGCCGGGACTAGCGGCACAGATACGCAGTATTTT	CAWSAGTSGTDTQYF
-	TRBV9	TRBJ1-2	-	TGTGCCAGCAGCGGGGATGGGGGGTCCTATGGCTACACCTTC	CASSGDGGSYGYTF
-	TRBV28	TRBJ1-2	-	TGTGCCAGCAGTCTGAGGACGGACTATGGCTACACCTTC	CASSLRTDYGYTF